This T cell receptor beta chain was recovered during a study of blood T cells in healthy people across ages. V was shortened by 1 base and J by 4 bases, with 8 bases between the two germline ends. The V gene's germline CDR1 is SGHRS and CDR2 YFSETQ. The CDR3 covers 14 residues. Next came a second PCR, run for about 6 to 12 cycles, which used a sample-barcoded 5' primer along with a J-beta primer mix. From the 5' RACE reads, TCRdb called clonotypes with MiXCR, one entry per CDR3 protein. In the table there are about 1.6 million distinct CDR3 sequences, almost 35% of which are singletons. This clonotype was detected only a few times.

This receptor was obtained from a woman in her twenties or thirties in good health. The sequencing sample was made of blood. The chain employs TRBV5-1 and TRBJ1-4; no reliable D call. The CDR3 DNA follows: TGCGCCAGCAGCTTGTATTCCGTTAATGAAAAACTGTTTTTT. It encodes CASSLYSVNEKLFF.